This is a list of T cell receptor beta chains from one sample in a study of memory CD4+ T cells and cytomegalovirus serostatus. Profiled with immunoSEQ multiplex PCR; TCRdb holds only in-frame clones, not every one. The sample holds approximately 44,000 clones; over 65% are singletons and the top ten take 1.5% to 2.5%. Sequenced sample: memory CD4+ T cells from blood. The origin of the receptors is an adult in good health and CMV-seronegative. The CDR3 runs from the conserved cysteine through the conserved F or W. The D gene is left open where the match is weak. The size field is filled for only some rows; it gives once, few, many or a size class.

D: TRBD1
V: TRBV5-5
size: .
J: TRBJ2-7
CDR3: CASTRTGTYEQYF
DNA: TGTGCCAGCACCAGGACAGGGACCTACGAGCAGTACTTC

D: TRBD2
V: TRBV7-2
size: .
J: TRBJ2-1
CDR3: CASSLVIAGEEFF
DNA: TGTGCCAGCAGCTTAGTAATAGCGGGGGAGGAGTTCTTC

D: .
V: TRBV2
size: .
J: TRBJ1-1
CDR3: CASSEAYVSTEAFF
DNA: TGTGCCAGCAGTGAAGCGTACGTAAGTACTGAAGCTTTCTTT

D: .
V: TRBV18
size: .
J: TRBJ1-1
CDR3: CASSPGRNTEAFF
DNA: TGTGCCAGCTCACCAGGCAGGAACACTGAAGCTTTCTTT

D: .
V: TRBV21-1
size: .
J: TRBJ2-4
CDR3: CASSKVQAKNIQYF
DNA: TGTGCCAGCAGCAAAGTACAGGCCAAAAACATTCAGTACTTC

D: .
V: TRBV11-3
size: once
J: TRBJ2-1
CDR3: CASSSQGFPYNEQFF
DNA: TGTGCCAGCAGCTCACAGGGATTCCCCTACAATGAGCAGTTCTTC

D: .
V: TRBV9
size: medium-sized
J: TRBJ2-1
CDR3: CASSVSGYYNEQFF
DNA: TGTGCCAGCAGCGTAAGCGGGTACTACAATGAGCAGTTCTTC

D: .
V: TRBV4-2
size: .
J: TRBJ1-5
CDR3: CASSQEFNSHQPQHF
DNA: TGTGCCAGCAGCCAAGAGTTTAACAGCCATCAGCCCCAGCATTTT

D: .
V: TRBV9
size: .
J: TRBJ1-2
CDR3: CASSPRDFYGYTF
DNA: TGTGCCAGCAGCCCGCGGGACTTCTATGGCTACACCTTC

D: .
V: TRBV6-6
size: .
J: TRBJ1-3
CDR3: CASLVASGNTIYF
DNA: TGTGCCAGTCTGGTGGCTTCTGGAAACACCATATATTTT

D: TRBD2
V: TRBV7-2
size: .
J: TRBJ2-1
CDR3: CAIRTRRVNEQFF
DNA: TGTGCCATCCGGACTAGACGGGTCAATGAGCAGTTCTTC

D: .
V: TRBV10-3
size: few
J: TRBJ2-7
CDR3: CAIGGHPRNEQYF
DNA: TGTGCCATTGGGGGACACCCTAGAAACGAGCAGTACTTC

D: .
V: TRBV19
size: .
J: TRBJ1-3
CDR3: CASSSQADSGNTIYF
DNA: TGTGCCAGTAGTAGCCAGGCCGACTCTGGAAACACCATATATTTT

D: .
V: TRBV30
size: .
J: TRBJ2-7
CDR3: CAWNRAVGKAEQYF
DNA: TGTGCCTGGAACAGGGCAGTTGGGAAAGCCGAGCAGTACTTC